These 17 T cell receptor beta chains were all obtained from the same sample, sequenced in a study of neoadjuvant nivolumab and ipilimumab in lung cancer. Produced via immunoSEQ multiplex PCR; TCRdb's table is partial and in-frame only. This sample carries about 20,000 clones, approximately 79% of them seen once, and the ten largest clones take 8%. This sample comprised tumor tissue, obtained after neoadjuvant nivolumab, alone or with ipilimumab, at or shortly before surgery. Source of these receptors: an adult with non-small cell lung cancer.

The chain employs TRBV7-8 and TRBJ2-2; possible D gene TRBD1, 6 bases. This CDR3 region has 16 residues. The ends were cut back, 1 base at V and 5 bases at J, with 14 bases in the middle. The germline gives CDR1 SGHVS, CDR2 FQNEAQ. The CDR3 nucleotides are TGTGCCAGCAGCTTAGTACGGGCAGGGGAGACCGGGGAGCTGTTTTTT. It translates to CASSLVRAGETGELFF.

The chain recombines TRBV11-2 with TRBJ1-3, with TRBD1 matching over 8 bases. The CDR3 extends over 15 amino acids. Germline CDR1 reads SGHAT; CDR2 reads FQNNGV. The V and J ends lost 3 bases and 2 bases, in that order; junction bases with no gene match: 3. The CDR3 sequence is CASSFSTGAGNTIYF. The CDR3 DNA sequence: TGTGCCAGCAGCTTCTCGACAGGGGCTGGAAACACCATATATTTT.

The chain carries TRBV5-6 and TRBJ1-1; D uncertain. The CDR3 runs to 14 residues. V lost 1 base, J lost 1 base, and 8 bases lay in between. Germline CDR1 and CDR2: SGHDT and YYEEEE. CDR3 sequence reads: CASSLPRSNTEAFF. Written as DNA, the CDR3 is TGTGCCAGCAGCTTGCCCAGATCGAACACTGAAGCTTTCTTT.

The chain carries TRBV5-4 and TRBJ1-2; 7 bases agree with TRBD1. The CDR3 totals 15 residues. Germline CDR1 reads SGHNT; CDR2 reads YYREEE (reference sequence). Trimming removed 0 bases from V and 3 bases from J; junction bases left unmatched: 5. The DNA for the CDR3 is TGTGCCAGCAGCTTGGAAGTTCAGGGGGACTATGGCTACACCTTC. Its protein is CASSLEVQGDYGYTF.

This clone was counted a few times. This chain links TRBV27 with TRBJ1-2; TRBD1 agrees at 8 bases. The CDR3 is made up of 14 amino acids. Trimming took 0 bases from V and 6 from J; bases not matched to a gene: 3. CDR1 and CDR2 (germline): MNHEY, SMNVEV (reference sequence). CDR3 in DNA: TGTGCCAGCAGTTTATCGGGACAGGCCAATGGCTACACCTTC. This encodes CASSLSGQANGYTF.

This clone was seen more than once but under ten times. This sequence joins TRBV10-3 and TRBJ1-1, with TRBD1 as a possible D gene (5 bases). The V end lost 7 bases, the J end lost 7 bases, and 16 bases lay between the germline ends. Per germline, CDR1 ENHRY and CDR2 SYGVKD. The CDR3 spans 13 residues. CDR3 protein: CAIIVKDTREAFF. CDR3 in DNA: TGTGCCATCATAGTCAAGGACACACGTGAAGCTTTCTTT.

V and J are TRBV6-5 and TRBJ1-6, with no clear D. Trimming took 0 bases from V and 5 from J, leaving 5 bases between them. Germline V gene sequence: CDR1 MNHEY, CDR2 SVGAGI. This CDR3 has 14 residues. For the CDR3, the DNA is TGTGCCAGCAGTTACTCTCCCCATAATTCACCCCTCCACTTT. Translation gives CASSYSPHNSPLHF.

The V and J genes are TRBV7-2 and TRBJ1-1; TRBD1 matches 10 bases. The CDR3 covers 14 residues. Germline CDR1 SGHTA, CDR2 FQGNSA. V was clipped by 4 bases and J by 5 bases; unmatched bases: 4. The CDR3 spells CASSWDRGRTEAFF. The CDR3 DNA follows: TGTGCCAGCAGCTGGGACAGGGGTAGGACTGAAGCTTTCTTT.

The chain has TRBV10-3 and TRBJ1-2; TRBD1 is a possible D gene (5 bases). The CDR3 length is 13 residues. Trimming removed 4 bases from V and 5 bases from J, with 11 bases in between. Germline V gene lookup returns CDR1 ENHRY and CDR2 SYGVKD. In DNA form, the CDR3 reads TGTGCCATCAGTGGGGCGGGACCTTATGGCTACACCTTC. This gives the protein CAISGAGPYGYTF.

V is TRBV5-1 and J is TRBJ2-2; no firm D call. This CDR3 has 14 residues. The germline V gene encodes CDR1 SGHRS and CDR2 YFSETQ. V dropped 3 bases and J dropped 4 bases, with 10 bases sitting between them. CDR3 amino acids: CASSSFLGTGELFF. The CDR3 DNA is TGCGCCAGCAGCTCGTTCTTGGGCACCGGGGAGCTGTTTTTT.

The rearrangement uses TRBV6-5 and TRBJ2-7, with D possibly matching TRBD1 (5 bases). V gave up 0 bases and J gave up 4 bases, with 7 bases separating them. In germline, CDR1 is MNHEY, CDR2 SVGAGI. The CDR3 loop spans 13 amino acids. The CDR3 DNA follows: TGTGCCAGCAGTTACTCCAGGGAATACGAGCAGTACTTC. This encodes CASSYSREYEQYF.

The chain uses TRBV7-3 and TRBJ2-1; TRBD2 matches at 8 bases. The CDR3 totals 15 residues. V lost 2 bases, J lost 5 bases, and 5 bases stayed unmatched. From germline, CDR1 is SGHTA and CDR2 FQGTGA. DNA of the CDR3: TGTGCCAGCAGCTTATCCGGGGGGGTACACAATGAGCAGTTCTTC. This gives the protein CASSLSGGVHNEQFF. The variable domain in full, with the rest retrieved from reference TRBV7-3 and TRBJ2-1, is GAGVSQTPSNKVTEKGKYVELRCDPISGHTALYWYRQSLGQGPEFLIYFQGTGAADDSGLPNDRFFAVRPEGSVSTLKIQRTERGDSAVYLCASSLSGGVHNEQFFGPGTRLTVL.

The chain uses TRBV5-6 and TRBJ1-1; the D is unclear. Between the trimmed V and J ends, which lost 4 bases and 4 bases, there was a span of 11 bases. The CDR3 runs 13 residues. Looked up from germline, CDR1 is SGHDT and CDR2 is YYEEEE. The CDR3 sequence is CASSPRLATEAFF. CDR3 coding DNA: TGTGCCAGCAGCCCGCGACTCGCCACTGAAGCTTTCTTT.

The chain uses TRBV6-5 and TRBJ1-1, with 7 bases fitting TRBD1. The CDR3 length is 15 residues. The trim removed 0 bases at V and 5 bases at J, leaving 6 bases unmatched. The V gene's germline CDR1 is MNHEY and CDR2 SVGAGI. The CDR3: CASSYSHPGGTEAFF. The CDR3 DNA sequence: TGTGCCAGCAGTTACTCCCACCCAGGGGGAACTGAAGCTTTCTTT.

This clone was seen a handful of times. In nucleotides, the CDR3 is TGTGCCATCAGTGACCACCGTTCCGGGACCTCGAACACTGAAGCTTTCTTT. Encoded protein: CAISDHRSGTSNTEAFF. The V call is TRBV10-3, the J call TRBJ1-1; a possible D gene is TRBD1 (5 bases). The CDR3 is 17 residues long. CDR1 and CDR2 from the germline V gene are ENHRY and SYGVKD. V was shortened by 3 bases and J by 1 base, with 18 bases between the two germline ends.

The rearrangement uses TRBV11-1 and TRBJ2-2, with 7 bases identical to TRBD2. Germline V CDR1 and CDR2: SGHAT, FQDESV (reference sequence). The V and J ends lost 5 bases and 3 bases, in that order; junction bases with no gene match: 3. The CDR3 length is 14 residues. CDR3 protein: CASSAGDYTGELFF. The CDR3 region has the DNA TGTGCCAGCAGCGCGGGGGATTACACCGGGGAGCTGTTTTTT.

The V call is TRBV7-8, the J call TRBJ1-5; D gene ambiguous. The germline CDR1 and CDR2 sequences are SGHVS and FQNEAQ. CDR3 length: 15 residues. Trimming removed 5 bases from V and 1 base from J, with 12 bases in between. CDR3 loop: CASSPHDGSNQPQHF. In DNA, the CDR3 is TGTGCCAGCAGCCCCCACGATGGCAGCAATCAGCCCCAGCATTTT.